Following are 17 T cell receptor beta chains from one sample sequenced in a study of patients and donors after allogeneic stem cell transplantation (dated by TCRdb to the early 2020s). Receptor amplification or capture employed RT-PCR. Sequencing was carried out with a NextSeq 550. TCRdb trimmed public reads at Q25 via fastp, called clones via MiXCR and kept in-frame beta chains. Entries that share a CDR3 protein sequence are merged under the most common genes and DNA. The sample table shows about 110,000 distinct CDR3 sequences, and approximately 40% are seen once. The ten most abundant clones make up around 25% of the sample. The sequencing sample was made of blood, either unsorted or a sorted T cell fraction (not recorded which). The receptor set was obtained from a human donor who was either an allogeneic HSCT recipient or a stem cell or donor lymphocyte infusion donor (not recorded which). It is not recorded whose cells these are; they may come from a transplant donor.

The chain combines TRBV29-1 with TRBJ2-7, with 8 bases fitting TRBD1. The V and J ends lost 6 bases and 6 bases, in that order; junction bases with no gene match: 7. The CDR3 has 12 amino acids. Looked up from germline, CDR1 is SQVTM and CDR2 is ANQGSEA. The CDR3 DNA reads TGCAGCGTAGCTGGACAGGGTGGCGAGCAGTACTTC. Amino acids: CSVAGQGGEQYF.

The genes are TRBV12-3 or TRBV12-4 and TRBJ2-4; D unclear. V was clipped by 6 bases and J by 2 bases, with 11 bases between them. CDR3 size: 14 residues. The CDR3: CASRKRSSKNIQYF. Written as DNA, the CDR3 is TGTGCCAGCAGGAAACGTTCGTCCAAAAACATTCAGTACTTC.

The chain employs TRBV4-2 and TRBJ1-2; D not certain. Germline CDR1 is LGHNA and CDR2 is YNFKEQ. The ends were cut back, 0 bases at V and 4 bases at J, with 12 bases in the middle. This CDR3 region has 15 residues. The CDR3 nucleotides are TGTGCCAGCAGCCAAGATGTCGGGGTGGGCTATGGCTACACCTTC. Encoded protein: CASSQDVGVGYGYTF.

This clonotype appeared a few times. The chain carries TRBV25-1 and TRBJ1-2, with D unresolved. Per germline, CDR1 MGHDK and CDR2 SYGVNS. CDR3 length equals 14 residues. Trimming pared 4 bases from V and 7 bases from J, leaving 16 bases between. CDR3 in DNA: TGTGCCAGCAGTGGTCAGCTTGGGTCGGGTGGCTACACCTTC. Amino acid sequence: CASSGQLGSGGYTF.

The table lists this clonotype with many counts. The chain has TRBV7-2 and TRBJ1-1; D is ambiguous. The germline CDR1 and CDR2 sequences are SGHTA and FQGNSA. The V end was cut by 5 bases, the J end by 7 bases, with 11 bases between. The CDR3 loop spans 12 amino acids. CDR3 sequence (DNA): TGTGCCAGCAGCGGCGGTTGGGGTGAAGCTTTCTTT. This translates into CASSGGWGEAFF.

This clonotype appeared a few times. The chain employs TRBV6-5 and TRBJ1-6, with D possibly being TRBD1 (5 bases). V lost 7 bases to trimming and J lost 9 bases, with 19 bases between them. The CDR3 has 15 amino acids. In germline, CDR1 is MNHEY, CDR2 SVGAGI. CDR3 bases: TGTGCCAGCATCCACCCGACAGTATGTGGTTCACCCCTCCACTTT. This codes for CASIHPTVCGSPLHF.

Here the CDR3 reads CASSQFVGTPYNEQFF. In DNA form, the CDR3 reads TGCGCCAGCAGCCAATTTGTGGGAACCCCCTACAATGAGCAGTTCTTC. The chain uses TRBV4-1 and TRBJ2-1; D uncertain. Deletions cut 2 bases from V and 2 bases from J, with 13 bases between. The CDR3 loop spans 16 amino acids. Germline V gene lookup returns CDR1 MGHRA and CDR2 YSYEKL.

The chain is built from TRBV7-8 and TRBJ1-1, with TRBD1 as a possible D gene (6 bases). Germline V CDR1 and CDR2: SGHVS, FQNEAQ. There are 14 residues in the CDR3. Trimming removed 5 bases from V and 1 base from J, with 11 bases in between. The CDR3 is CASSPDSPNTEAFF. The CDR3 DNA reads as TGTGCCAGCAGCCCGGACAGCCCGAACACTGAAGCTTTCTTT. Combining the CDR3 with reference TRBV7-8 and TRBJ1-1 gives the whole variable domain GAGVSQSPRYKVAKRGQDVALRCDPISGHVSLFWYQQALGQGPEFLTYFQNEAQLDKSGLPSDRFFAERPEGSVSTLKIQRTQQEDSAVYLCASSPDSPNTEAFFGQGTRLTVV.

V is TRBV28 and J is TRBJ2-1; 13 positions agree with TRBD2. Losses at the gene ends were 10 bases for V and 6 bases for J; bases not matched to a gene: 9. The CDR3 length is 15 residues. The germline gives CDR1 MDHEN, CDR2 SYDVKM. The CDR3, as DNA: TGTGCCACGGGACTAGCGGGATATGGCCCCAATGAGCAGTTCTTC. This translates into CATGLAGYGPNEQFF.

The chain carries TRBV5-1 and TRBJ1-5; D remains ambiguous. This CDR3 is built from 15 residues. Germline CDR1 and CDR2: SGHRS and YFSETQ. V was cut by 0 bases and J by 5 bases, with 12 bases left in between. The CDR3 sequence is CASSLGGTEDQPQHF. In DNA, the CDR3 is TGCGCCAGCAGCTTGGGAGGAACAGAAGATCAGCCCCAGCATTTT.

V gene TRBV27 combines with J gene TRBJ1-1; D gene uncertain. V was pared by 2 bases and J by 6 bases, with 22 bases between. CDR1 and CDR2 from the germline V gene are MNHEY and SMNVEV (reference sequence). The CDR3 runs to 17 residues. The CDR3 is CASSLRMSIGRSAEAFF. As DNA, the CDR3 is TGTGCCAGCAGTTTAAGGATGAGTATAGGGCGCTCGGCTGAAGCTTTCTTT.

A few counts support this clonotype. CDR3 bases: TGTGCCAGTAGTATAGTAAATTTGGGGACCCAGTACTTC. Translating it yields CASSIVNLGTQYF. This chain joins TRBV19 and TRBJ2-5; D not certain. The CDR3 is 13 amino acids. Germline V lookup: CDR1 LNHDA, CDR2 SQIVND (reference sequence). V lost 1 base to trimming and J lost 7 bases, with 10 bases between them.

V usage is TRBV29-1 and J usage is TRBJ2-3; no definite D call. There are 13 residues in the CDR3. Trimming pared 6 bases from V and 4 bases from J, leaving 14 bases between. Germline CDR1 reads SQVTM; CDR2 reads ANQGSEA. The DNA of the CDR3 is TGCAGCGTCAGACCTCTTCACGCAGATACGCAGTATTTT. The encoded protein is CSVRPLHADTQYF.

The chain carries TRBV9 and TRBJ2-1; no firm D call. This CDR3 spans 16 amino acids. Germline CDR1 reads SGDLS; CDR2 reads YYNGEE. The V gene lost 0 bases and the J gene lost 4 bases, with 14 bases spanning the gap. CDR3 amino acids: CASSVGRLMAYNEQFF. DNA for the CDR3: TGTGCCAGCAGCGTAGGTAGACTGATGGCTTACAATGAGCAGTTCTTC.

The rearrangement links TRBV30 to TRBJ2-1; 10 positions match TRBD2. This CDR3 has 15 amino acids. Trimming took 2 bases from V and 6 from J; bases not matched to a gene: 7. CDR1 GTSNPN and CDR2 SVGIG come from the germline V gene (reference sequence). DNA of the CDR3: TGTGCCTGGAGTCTTTGGACTAGCGGACTCAATGAGCAGTTCTTC. Translation gives CAWSLWTSGLNEQFF.

This clonotype was seen more than once but under ten times. V gene TRBV29-1 combines with J gene TRBJ2-7, with D possibly being TRBD1 (5 bases). With 3 bases removed from V and 2 bases from J, the gap between germline ends came to 8 bases. The CDR3 covers 12 residues. The V gene's germline CDR1 is SQVTM and CDR2 ANQGSEA. This CDR3 is CSVEGLAYEQYF. As DNA, the CDR3 is TGCAGCGTTGAGGGGCTAGCCTACGAGCAGTACTTC.

This CDR3 is CATSARTNQPQHF. The CDR3, as DNA: TGTGCCACCAGTGCCAGGACGAATCAGCCCCAGCATTTT. The gene calls are TRBV24-1 and TRBJ1-5, with D unclear. V lost 5 bases to trimming and J lost 4 bases, with 8 bases between them. This CDR3 contains 13 residues. Germline loops: CDR1 KGHDR, CDR2 SFDVKD.